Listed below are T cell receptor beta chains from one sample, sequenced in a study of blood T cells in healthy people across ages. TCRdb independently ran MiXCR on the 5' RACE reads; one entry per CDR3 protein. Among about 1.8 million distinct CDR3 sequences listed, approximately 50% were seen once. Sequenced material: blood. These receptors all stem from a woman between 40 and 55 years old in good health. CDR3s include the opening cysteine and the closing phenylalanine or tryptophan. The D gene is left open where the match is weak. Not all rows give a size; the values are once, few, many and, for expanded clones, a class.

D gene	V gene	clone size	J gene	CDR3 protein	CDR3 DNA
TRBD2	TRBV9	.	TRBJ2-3	CASSSKAGGPADTQYF	TGTGCCAGCAGCTCCAAAGCGGGGGGGCCCGCAGATACGCAGTATTTT
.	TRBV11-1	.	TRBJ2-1	CASSLAPGLSSYNEQFF	TGTGCCAGCAGCTTAGCCCCGGGATTAAGCTCCTACAATGAGCAGTTCTTC
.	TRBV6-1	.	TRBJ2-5	CASSELMKGGSRETQYF	TGTGCCAGCAGTGAATTGATGAAGGGGGGGAGTAGAGAGACCCAGTACTTC
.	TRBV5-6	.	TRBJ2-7	CASSGGNLADYEQYF	TGTGCCAGCAGCGGCGGAAACTTAGCGGACTACGAGCAGTACTTC
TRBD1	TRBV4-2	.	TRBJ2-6	CASSQDQTGVGVGANVLTF	TGTGCCAGCAGCCAAGATCAAACAGGGGTAGGGGTTGGGGCCAACGTCCTGACTTTC
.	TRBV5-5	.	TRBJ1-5	CASTLGFNSNQPQHF	TGTGCCAGCACCCTCGGGTTTAATAGCAATCAGCCCCAGCATTTT
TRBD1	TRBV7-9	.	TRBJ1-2	CASSLALAGGLGYTF	TGTGCCAGCAGCTTAGCGCTGGCAGGGGGACTTGGCTACACCTTC
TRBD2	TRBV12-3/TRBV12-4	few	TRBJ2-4	CASSTRAGVGKNIQYF	TGTGCCAGCAGTACTAGGGCGGGGGTGGGCAAAAACATTCAGTACTTC
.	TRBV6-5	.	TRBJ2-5	CASSYSIWVRETQYF	TGTGCCAGCAGTTACTCGATATGGGTCCGGGAGACCCAGTACTTC
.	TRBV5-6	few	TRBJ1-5	CASSLGVGFQPQHF	TGTGCCAGCAGCTTGGGGGTGGGGTTTCAGCCCCAGCATTTT
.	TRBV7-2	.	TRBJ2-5	CASSLDQPGALETQYF	TGTGCCAGCAGCTTAGACCAGCCAGGGGCGTTAGAGACCCAGTACTTC
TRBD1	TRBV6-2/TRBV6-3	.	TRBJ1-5	CASRNTGGGHQPQHF	TGTGCCAGCAGAAATACAGGGGGCGGTCATCAGCCCCAGCATTTT
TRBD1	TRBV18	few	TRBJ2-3	CASSPKGAPDTQYF	TGTGCCAGCTCACCAAAGGGGGCTCCAGATACGCAGTATTTT
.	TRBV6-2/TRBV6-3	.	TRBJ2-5	CASRRTQQETQYF	TGTGCCAGCCGACGGACCCAACAAGAGACCCAGTACTTC
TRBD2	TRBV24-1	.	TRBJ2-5	CATASRTSGSYNEQYF	TGTGCCACCGCTAGCCGGACTAGCGGCTCCTACAATGAGCAGTACTTC
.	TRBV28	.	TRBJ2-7	CASSSPVDEQYF	TGTGCCAGCAGTTCCCCGGTGGACGAGCAGTACTTC
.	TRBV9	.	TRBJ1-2	CASSVDMSYTF	TGTGCCAGCAGCGTTGATATGAGCTACACCTTC
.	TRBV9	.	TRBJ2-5	CASSPSGYGQETQYF	TGTGCCAGCAGCCCCAGCGGGTACGGGCAAGAGACCCAGTACTTC
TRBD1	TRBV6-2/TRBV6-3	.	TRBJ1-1	CASSLSPDRVSYTEAFF	TGTGCCAGCAGTCTCAGCCCGGACAGGGTGTCCTACACTGAAGCTTTCTTT
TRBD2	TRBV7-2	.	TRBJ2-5	CASRIAGEGETQYF	TGTGCCAGCAGGATTGCGGGAGAAGGAGAGACCCAGTACTTC
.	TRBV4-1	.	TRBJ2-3	CASTKTEGLDTQYF	TGCGCCAGCACCAAAACGGAGGGGTTGGATACGCAGTATTTT